The 12 T cell receptor beta chains reported below all come from one sample, sequenced in a study of blood T cell repertoires in COVID-19 (dated by TCRdb to the early 2020s). Receptors were amplified or captured by the immunoSEQ multiplex PCR assay. TCRdb holds this immuneACCESS table with in-frame rearrangements only. Some clones are missing; in checked studies, unresolved V genes explain under half, and the rest has no known cause. The sample table contains 150,000 or so clones; only one count was recorded for 80% to 90% of them. The ten top clones hold around 5.4% of the sample. The material sequenced was peripheral blood. The receptors here all came from a woman aged 45 to 65 with COVID-19, enrolled during active disease.

CDR3 in amino acids: CASRRQGTINEQFF. The CDR3 DNA reads as TGTGCCAGCAGACGACAGGGAACGATCAATGAGCAGTTCTTC. The chain has TRBV6-5 and TRBJ2-1, with TRBD1 matching over 7 bases. From germline, CDR1 is MNHEY and CDR2 SVGAGI. CDR3 length: 14 amino acids. V shed 6 bases and J 6 bases; nucleotides not matched to a gene: 8.

The gene calls are TRBV7-6 and TRBJ1-2; a weak D match, TRBD1 (6 bases). This CDR3 has 15 residues. V lost 5 bases and J lost 4, with 17 bases in between. Germline values: CDR1 SGHVS, CDR2 FNYEAQ. This CDR3 is CASSPQQGSLYGYTF. CDR3 nucleotides: TGTGCCAGCAGCCCACAACAGGGAAGTCTCTATGGCTACACCTTC.

This chain uses TRBV20-1 with TRBJ1-5, with 8 bases lining up with TRBD1. V shed 3 bases, J shed 5 bases, and the junction held 9 bases outside the gene matches. CDR1 is DFQATT, CDR2 SNEGSKA, per germline (reference sequence). The CDR3 runs 15 residues. CDR3 in amino acids: CSASSDRGGHQPQHF. CDR3 coding DNA: TGCAGTGCTAGTTCCGACAGGGGAGGACATCAGCCCCAGCATTTT.

This rearrangement joins TRBV27 to TRBJ1-6; possibly TRBD1 for D (5 bases). V lost 2 bases to trimming and J lost 8 bases, with 13 bases between them. The germline V gene has CDR1 MNHEY and CDR2 SMNVEV (reference sequence). The CDR3 has 15 amino acids. CDR3 amino acids: CASSLGAGFDSPLHF. The CDR3 nucleotides are TGTGCCAGCAGTTTAGGCGCAGGGTTTGATTCACCCCTCCACTTT.

This chain connects TRBV19 to TRBJ2-1; 11 bases agree with TRBD1. Germline V gene data show CDR1 as LNHDA and CDR2 as SQIVND (reference sequence). The CDR3 totals 15 residues. Losses at the gene ends were 9 bases for V and 0 bases for J; bases not matched to a gene: 4. CDR3 loop: CASKGQGVSYNEQFF. The CDR3 DNA reads as TGTGCCAGCAAGGGACAGGGGGTCTCCTACAATGAGCAGTTCTTC.

The chain is built from TRBV5-8 and TRBJ1-4, with D uncertain. Per germline, CDR1 SGHTS and CDR2 YDEGEE. Trimming pared 4 bases from V and 3 bases from J, leaving 13 bases between. The length of the CDR3 is 15 residues. The CDR3 is CASSAPVPANEKLFF. The CDR3 DNA sequence: TGTGCCAGCAGCGCCCCGGTGCCTGCTAATGAAAAACTGTTTTTT. Full variable domain (remainder filled in from reference TRBV5-8 and TRBJ1-4): EAGVTQSPTHLIKTRGQQATLRCSPISGHTSVYWYQQALGLGLQFLLWYDEGEERNRGNFPPRFSGRQFPNYSSELNVNALELEDSALYLCASSAPVPANEKLFFGSGTQLSVL.

V gene TRBV27 combines with J gene TRBJ1-1; no firm D call. With 0 bases removed from V and 2 bases from J, the gap between germline ends came to 10 bases. This CDR3 is built from 15 residues. CDR1 MNHEY and CDR2 SMNVEV come from the germline V gene (reference sequence). Here the CDR3 reads CASSLSSVLNTEAFF. The CDR3 coding sequence is TGTGCCAGCAGTTTATCGTCCGTTTTAAACACTGAAGCTTTCTTT.

The chain couples TRBV4-3 to TRBJ1-6; 8 bases are a match to TRBD1. J gave up 6 bases and V 11 bases, and 12 bases lay outside the gene matches. Germline CDR1 reads LGHNA; CDR2 reads YSLEER. The CDR3 covers 15 residues. The CDR3 sequence: CASRQDTGGNSPLHF. In DNA, the CDR3 is TGCGCCTCCCGACAGGACACAGGGGGTAATTCACCCCTCCACTTT.

The chain links TRBV6-2 or TRBV6-3 to TRBJ2-2; unclear D gene. Germline CDR1 reads MNHEY; CDR2 reads SVGEGT. The V gene lost 2 bases and the J gene lost 3 bases, with 7 bases spanning the gap. The length of the CDR3 is 14 residues. CDR3 residues: CASSYVADTGELFF. The CDR3 DNA sequence: TGTGCCAGCAGTTACGTGGCAGACACCGGGGAGCTGTTTTTT.

The V gene is TRBV2, the J gene TRBJ2-5; 10 nucleotides match TRBD1. Germline V gives CDR1 SNHLY, CDR2 FYNNEI. V lost 5 bases, J lost 4 bases, and 7 bases stayed unmatched. This CDR3 contains 15 residues. This CDR3 is CASSRQGALGETQYF. In DNA, the CDR3 is TGTGCCAGCAGTCGACAGGGGGCTTTGGGAGAGACCCAGTACTTC.

In its sample, this clone was seen once. The chain links TRBV11-2 to TRBJ1-2; D gene uncertain. This CDR3 spans 15 amino acids. V was pared by 0 bases and J by 5 bases, with 13 bases between. CDR1 SGHAT and CDR2 FQNNGV come from the germline V gene. The CDR3, as DNA: TGTGCCAGCAGCTTAGACGGGGATCAACTATATGGCTACACCTTC. This sequence encodes CASSLDGDQLYGYTF.

This clone has only one observation. J is TRBJ1-1 and V is TRBV5-4; 11 bases fit TRBD1. From germline, CDR1 is SGHNT and CDR2 YYREEE (reference sequence). The CDR3 length is 15 residues. The trim removed 4 bases at V and 0 bases at J, leaving 2 bases unmatched. CDR3 nucleotide sequence: TGTGCCAGCAGCCCGGGACAGGGGGTGAACACTGAAGCTTTCTTT. Protein: CASSPGQGVNTEAFF.